The 27 T cell receptor beta chains below come from one sample, sequenced in a study of identical twins. MiXCR was run by TCRdb on the 5' RACE reads, yielding one entry per CDR3 protein. Among about 480,000 distinct CDR3 sequences listed, 14% were seen once. This same sample was also part of a study on yellow fever vaccine responses in identical twins.

The specimen was CD4+ T cells sorted from blood. Receptors originate from a woman aged 18-35 years in good health.

This rearrangement joins TRBV20-1 to TRBJ2-2; no reliable D call. Germline loops: CDR1 DFQATT, CDR2 SNEGSKA (reference sequence). The V gene lost 0 bases and the J gene lost 1 base, with 6 bases spanning the gap. The CDR3 runs 14 residues. The CDR3 is CSAREGKNTGELFF. The CDR3 DNA reads as TGCAGTGCTAGAGAGGGGAAGAACACCGGGGAGCTGTTTTTT.

This chain links TRBV6-2 or TRBV6-3 with TRBJ2-1; 9 nucleotides line up with TRBD2. The V gene end was trimmed by 2 bases and the J gene end by 11 bases; junction bases not matched to a gene: 4. Germline CDR1 and CDR2: MNHEY and SVGEGT. The CDR3 is made up of 13 amino acids. This chain's CDR3 is CASSYLAGPKQFF. DNA of the CDR3: TGTGCCAGCAGTTACCTAGCGGGACCGAAGCAGTTCTTC.

This clonotype came up a few times. The chain is built from TRBV7-3 and TRBJ2-1; TRBD1 matches 7 bases. There are 14 residues in the CDR3. CDR1 is SGHTA, CDR2 FQGTGA, per germline. V was pared by 3 bases and J by 5 bases, with 4 bases of the junction left unmatched. CDR3 loop: CASSLDRTDNEQFF. DNA of the CDR3: TGTGCCAGCAGCTTGGACAGGACAGACAATGAGCAGTTCTTC. Drawing the rest from reference TRBV7-3 and TRBJ2-1, the complete variable domain is GAGVSQTPSNKVTEKGKYVELRCDPISGHTALYWYRQSLGQGPEFLIYFQGTGAADDSGLPNDRFFAVRPEGSVSTLKIQRTERGDSAVYLCASSLDRTDNEQFFGPGTRLTVL.

This clonotype has only a few counts. The chain carries TRBV7-8 and TRBJ2-5; 7 bases fit TRBD1. This CDR3 region has 16 residues. Per germline, CDR1 SGHVS and CDR2 FQNEAQ. V lost 1 base, J lost 2 bases, and 7 bases stayed unmatched. CDR3 loop: CASSLEVGQAQETQYF. The CDR3 coding sequence is TGTGCCAGCAGCTTAGAAGTCGGACAGGCTCAAGAGACCCAGTACTTC.

The chain links TRBV28 to TRBJ2-5, with 12 bases aligning to TRBD2. The germline V gene has CDR1 MDHEN and CDR2 SYDVKM. This CDR3 has 15 amino acids. After removal of 6 bases from V and 4 bases from J, the junction contained 6 bases not matched to a gene. CDR3 region: CASSSGLAGLETQYF. The CDR3 bases are TGTGCCAGCAGCTCCGGACTAGCGGGACTAGAGACCCAGTACTTC.

This clonotype was found a few times. J is TRBJ2-1 and V is TRBV3-1, with TRBD2 matching over 7 bases. The V and J ends lost 5 bases and 4 bases, in that order; junction bases with no gene match: 14. Germline loops: CDR1 LGHDT, CDR2 YNNKEL (reference sequence). This CDR3 spans 17 amino acids. The DNA for the CDR3 is TGTGCCAGCAGCTCGGAGGCAAGGGCTAGCGGATACAATGAGCAGTTCTTC. Encoded protein: CASSSEARASGYNEQFF.

V and J are TRBV7-2 and TRBJ2-7; 11 bases are a match to TRBD2. V gave up 3 bases and J gave up 3 bases; unmatched junction bases: 10. This CDR3 is built from 17 residues. Germline V gene lookup returns CDR1 SGHTA and CDR2 FQGNSA. The CDR3 DNA is TGTGCCAGCAGCTTTAAGCTAGCGGGAGGATTCGTCTACGAGCAGTACTTC. Translated: CASSFKLAGGFVYEQYF.

This clonotype has only a few counts. This sequence joins TRBV19 and TRBJ2-7; D perhaps matches TRBD2 (6 bases). CDR1 is LNHDA, CDR2 SQIVND, per germline (reference sequence). V was trimmed by 4 bases and J by 6 bases, leaving 13 bases between them. The CDR3 runs to 13 residues. The CDR3 here is CASSTYGSSEQYF. The DNA of the CDR3 is TGTGCCAGTAGTACCTACGGGAGTAGCGAGCAGTACTTC.

On this clonotype itself: One end of the junction varies from germline; a read error may be responsible. J is TRBJ2-5 and V is TRBV12-3 or TRBV12-4; 11 nucleotides line up with TRBD1. There are 18 residues in the CDR3. CDR3 nucleotides: TGTGGCAGCAGTTTACTCGGACAGGGGGCTGTTTGGGGAGAGACCCAGTACTTC. Its translation: CGSSLLGQGAVWGETQYF.

The CDR3 is CAISESRLAGGDGELFF. CDR3 DNA sequence: TGTGCCATCAGTGAGTCACGACTAGCGGGAGGTGACGGGGAGCTGTTTTTT. This rearrangement joins TRBV10-3 to TRBJ2-2; 13 nucleotides align to TRBD2. The CDR3 is made up of 17 amino acids. Trimming removed 0 bases from V and 7 bases from J; junction bases left unmatched: 5. Germline CDR1 ENHRY, CDR2 SYGVKD.

The CDR3 nucleotides are TGCAGTGCTAGTTTCCCGGGACCTAATCAGCCCCAGCATTTT. It specifies CSASFPGPNQPQHF. The chain couples TRBV20-1 to TRBJ1-5; maybe TRBD1 (5 bases). Trimming removed 3 bases at V and 4 bases at J, with 13 bases between. Per the germline V gene, CDR1 is DFQATT and CDR2 is SNEGSKA (reference sequence). This CDR3 is built from 14 residues.

This clonotype came up many times. The V and J genes are TRBV6-2 or TRBV6-3 and TRBJ1-5; no firm D call. The CDR3 spans 14 residues. Germline V CDR1 and CDR2: MNHEY, SVGEGT. Between the trimmed V and J ends, which lost 2 bases and 3 bases, there was a span of 8 bases. CDR3 bases: TGTGCCAGCAGTTACCGGGCCATCAATCAGCCCCAGCATTTT. This sequence encodes CASSYRAINQPQHF.

V usage is TRBV11-2 and J usage is TRBJ2-2, with D maybe TRBD1 (5 bases). CDR3 length: 15 amino acids. From germline, CDR1 is SGHAT and CDR2 FQNNGV. Trimming cost V 3 bases and J 2 bases, with 10 bases left between them. DNA for the CDR3: TGTGCCAGCAGCTTCGTCCAGGGAAACACCGGGGAGCTGTTTTTT. This gives the protein CASSFVQGNTGELFF.

The gene calls are TRBV2 and TRBJ2-4, with D possibly being TRBD1 (5 bases). Germline loops: CDR1 SNHLY, CDR2 FYNNEI. V was pared by 5 bases and J by 4 bases, with 9 bases between. The CDR3 consists of 13 residues. The CDR3 DNA is TGTGCCAGCAGTAGGGCAGGGAAAAACATTCAGTACTTC. This gives the protein CASSRAGKNIQYF.

This clonotype was found a few times. The chain uses TRBV12-3 or TRBV12-4 and TRBJ2-2; no clear D gene. Trimming removed 6 bases from V and 4 bases from J, with 18 bases in between. CDR3 size: 16 residues. The CDR3 sequence: CASSSPQVELTGELFF. DNA of the CDR3: TGTGCCAGCAGCTCTCCCCAGGTAGAACTCACCGGGGAGCTGTTTTTT.

V usage is TRBV4-1 and J usage is TRBJ2-1; tentative D call: TRBD1 (7 bases). The germline gives CDR1 MGHRA, CDR2 YSYEKL. With 4 bases removed from V and 14 bases from J, the gap between germline ends came to 21 bases. This CDR3 comprises 14 residues. CDR3 protein: CASSPPQSARGEFF. CDR3 nucleotide sequence: TGCGCCAGCAGCCCCCCTCAATCGGCCAGGGGGGAGTTCTTC.

This clonotype came up many times. The J gene is TRBJ2-7, the V gene TRBV28; 7 nucleotides line up with TRBD1. CDR1 and CDR2 from the germline V gene are MDHEN and SYDVKM. The J segment lost 3 bases and the V segment lost 5 bases, leaving 4 bases of the junction unmatched. The CDR3 extends over 13 amino acids. The CDR3 region has the DNA TGTGCCAGCAGTGCACGGACAGGCTACGAGCAGTACTTC. Its translation is CASSARTGYEQYF. Looking up the rest from reference TRBV28 and TRBJ2-7 gives the full variable domain: DVKVTQSSRYLVKRTGEKVFLECVQDMDHENMFWYRQDPGLGLRLIYFSYDVKMKEKGDIPEGYSVSREKKERFSLILESASTNQTSMYLCASSARTGYEQYFGPGTRLTVT.

This clonotype was recorded a few times. This rearrangement joins TRBV6-2 or TRBV6-3 to TRBJ2-3; D perhaps matches TRBD2 (6 bases). The CDR3 consists of 15 residues. Germline loops: CDR1 MNHEY, CDR2 SVGEGT. V lost 4 bases to trimming and J lost 2 bases, with 13 bases between them. CDR3: CASSSAGTDTDTQYF. The CDR3 DNA is TGTGCCAGCAGTTCCGCGGGAACGGACACAGATACGCAGTATTTT.

The V gene is TRBV2, the J gene TRBJ2-2; D may be TRBD1 (6 bases). The CDR3 sequence is 14 residues long. V was clipped by 6 bases and J by 0 bases, with 8 bases between them. Germline values: CDR1 SNHLY, CDR2 FYNNEI. The chain's CDR3 is CASRRTANTGELFF. CDR3 DNA sequence: TGTGCCAGCAGGAGGACAGCGAACACCGGGGAGCTGTTTTTT.

In its sample, this clonotype was seen many times. The V gene is TRBV7-9, the J gene TRBJ2-7; D may be TRBD1 or TRBD2 (6 bases each). The germline V gene encodes CDR1 SEHNR and CDR2 FQNEAQ (reference sequence). This CDR3 is built from 15 residues. Trimming left V 0 bases short and J 4 bases short, with 13 bases between. The CDR3 bases are TGTGCCAGCAGCTTAGCGACAGGAGGGGATTACGAGCAGTACTTC. Translating it yields CASSLATGGDYEQYF.

This clonotype was found once. J is TRBJ2-7 and V is TRBV11-2; no definite D call. The ends were cut back, 3 bases at V and 1 base at J, with 13 bases in the middle. The CDR3 has 15 residues. Per the germline V gene, CDR1 is SGHAT and CDR2 is FQNNGV. The chain's CDR3 is CASSLVSTASYEQYF. The CDR3 coding sequence is TGTGCCAGCAGCTTGGTTTCGACGGCGTCCTACGAGCAGTACTTC.

This clonotype turned up a few times. The CDR3 sequence is CASSLGGAIGNNEQFF. CDR3 in DNA: TGTGCCAGCAGCTTGGGGGGGGCCATAGGGAATAATGAGCAGTTCTTC. The J gene is TRBJ2-1, the V gene TRBV5-4; D may match TRBD1 or TRBD2 (6 bases each). The CDR3 is 16 amino acids. CDR1 is SGHNT, CDR2 YYREEE, per germline (reference sequence). V lost 0 bases to trimming and J lost 7 bases, with 17 bases between them.

The V call is TRBV29-1, the J call TRBJ2-7; tentative D call: TRBD1 (7 bases). Per the germline V gene, CDR1 is SQVTM and CDR2 is ANQGSEA. V lost 3 bases to trimming and J lost 0 bases, with 9 bases between them. The CDR3 runs to 13 residues. CDR3 sequence reads: CSVDRGDSYEQYF. CDR3 DNA sequence: TGCAGCGTTGACAGGGGGGACTCCTACGAGCAGTACTTC.

The V and J genes are TRBV20-1 and TRBJ2-3, with 8 bases aligning to TRBD1. V lost 5 bases and J lost 4; bases outside the gene matches: 5. Germline V CDR1 and CDR2: DFQATT, SNEGSKA (reference sequence). The CDR3 consists of 13 residues. CDR3 DNA: TGCAGTGCTGGACAGGGTGGGGCAGATACGCAGTATTTT. Amino acid sequence: CSAGQGGADTQYF.

This clonotype came up a few times. The V call is TRBV10-3, the J call TRBJ2-5; 7 bases map to TRBD2. The CDR3 contains 12 residues. Germline CDR1 ENHRY, CDR2 SYGVKD. The junction had 6 bases not matched to a gene; V was cut back by 10 bases and J by 4 bases. The CDR3 reads CASHGGGETQYF. The CDR3 DNA follows: TGTGCCAGCCATGGGGGGGGAGAGACCCAGTACTTC.

This clonotype has a count of ten or more. This chain uses TRBV6-5 with TRBJ2-5; D perhaps matches TRBD2 (6 bases). The germline V and J ends were trimmed by 4 bases and 4 bases, with 13 bases remaining between them. Germline loops: CDR1 MNHEY, CDR2 SVGAGI. The length of the CDR3 is 14 residues. CDR3 residues: CASSLSWGGETQYF. CDR3 DNA: TGTGCCAGCAGTTTGTCTTGGGGAGGAGAGACCCAGTACTTC.

This clonotype showed up many times. The chain couples TRBV7-2 to TRBJ2-5; TRBD2 is a possible D gene (6 bases). There are 14 residues in the CDR3. Germline V gene data show CDR1 as SGHTA and CDR2 as FQGNSA. V lost 6 bases to trimming and J lost 4 bases, with 15 bases between them. The CDR3 region has the DNA TGTGCCAGCAGTCAAGCTTTTAGCGGAGAGACCCAGTACTTC. It encodes CASSQAFSGETQYF.